The clone carrying this T cell receptor (beta chain) showed up just once. The target antigen is unknown. RNA transcripts provided the source from which TCR beta CDR3 regions were amplified. An initial round of RT-PCR targeting the TCR CDR3 relied on the HTBI primer set. Via MiXCR, TCRdb re-called the multiplex PCR reads, giving one row per CDR3 protein. The table lists more than 500,000 distinct CDR3 sequences, approximately 48% of them singletons. The sample originates from a study of T cells in Graves' hyperthyroidism and ophthalmopathy. The study's findings and limits: Most expanded thyroid clonotypes above 0.001 also appeared in blood.

This CDR3 is 13 amino acids long. CDR1 and CDR2 from the germline V gene are ENHRY and SYGVKD. Between the trimmed V and J ends, which lost 10 bases and 0 bases, there was a span of 12 bases. This chain joins TRBV10-3 and TRBJ1-1, with D unresolved. The sequencing input was peripheral blood or thyroid tissue (not recorded which). This TCR was recovered from an adult woman with Graves' disease, either hyperthyroidism or ophthalmopathy (not recorded which). This CDR3 reads CATSRTLNTEAFF. The CDR3 coding sequence is TGTGCCACCTCGCGGACCTTGAACACTGAAGCTTTCTTT.